These T cell receptor beta chains were read from a single sample in a study of blood T cell repertoires in COVID-19. Produced via immunoSEQ multiplex PCR; TCRdb's table is partial and in-frame only. In the table there are 95,000 to 100,000 clones, approximately 79% of which are singletons. Material for sequencing was peripheral blood. The receptors stem from a woman of 80 years or more with active or convalescent COVID-19. CDR3s leave out the opening cysteine and the closing phenylalanine or tryptophan. A D gene is named only where the DNA matches it firmly.

V gene	D gene	J gene	CDR3 protein
TRBV20-1	TRBD1	TRBJ2-3	SASGDRSTDTQY
TRBV6-6	TRBD2	TRBJ2-1	ASNAGGPYEQF
TRBV19	TRBD2	TRBJ2-3	ASHRASGRRTDTQY
TRBV10-3	NA	TRBJ1-3	AISPGGDTGNTIY
TRBV27	TRBD1	TRBJ2-4	ASSLWGTGVNIQY
TRBV5-1	NA	TRBJ1-5	ASSLTGSGQPQH
TRBV6-1	TRBD2	TRBJ2-1	ASSERRTSGVYNEQF
TRBV9	TRBD2	TRBJ2-7	ASSNGLAGSYEQY
TRBV14	NA	TRBJ2-5	ASSQEWGLGQETQY
TRBV9	NA	TRBJ1-3	ASSPGTSSGNTIY
TRBV28	NA	TRBJ1-1	ASRGRPEAF
TRBV7-2	TRBD2	TRBJ2-3	ASSYQGLAGEDTQY
TRBV12-5	TRBD2	TRBJ2-2	ASGLSGSTGELF
TRBV5-1	NA	TRBJ1-2	ASSLEGVSGYT
TRBV15	TRBD2	TRBJ2-7	ATSRELAGAHEQY
TRBV9	TRBD1	TRBJ2-3	ASSARQGIDTQY
TRBV7-9	NA	TRBJ2-5	ASSLAGTPETQY
TRBV5-5	NA	TRBJ2-7	ASSDGPTGIDYEQY
TRBV29-1	NA	TRBJ2-2	SVVAVRAGELF
TRBV7-8	NA	TRBJ1-1	ASGFPGNTEAF
TRBV28	NA	TRBJ2-1	ASSAAYNEQF
TRBV4-1	NA	TRBJ2-1	ASSQELVAVQF
TRBV9	TRBD1	TRBJ2-7	ASSATGGADEQY
TRBV6-4	TRBD2	TRBJ2-4	ASSDRQGSKSGRAGIAKNIQY
TRBV6-4	NA	TRBJ2-3	ASSEEVNTDTQY
TRBV6-2/TRBV6-3	TRBD2	TRBJ2-1	ASSSTPYGTSGTHEQF
TRBV15	NA	TRBJ1-5	ATSRVPGSNQPQH
TRBV6-2/TRBV6-3	NA	TRBJ2-7	ASSNDRLGGKY
TRBV29-1	TRBD1	TRBJ1-2	SVVTGEYGYT
TRBV27	NA	TRBJ1-1	ASRLQGLFTEAF
TRBV5-6	TRBD1	TRBJ2-7	ASSLVDRARGEQY
TRBV21-1	NA	TRBJ2-1	ARGLAGDEQF
TRBV7-9	TRBD1	TRBJ2-3	ASSLVGTEADTQY
TRBV2	TRBD2	TRBJ2-2	ASKREGLTGELF
TRBV19	TRBD2	TRBJ2-4	ASSMGREGVKNIQY
TRBV7-9	NA	TRBJ2-3	ASSLEGRGGTDTQY
TRBV25-1	TRBD1	TRBJ1-1	ASRGQVNTEAF
TRBV2	TRBD1	TRBJ2-7	ASSGTGWTYEQY
TRBV5-4	NA	TRBJ1-3	ASSLVGAGNTIY
TRBV2	TRBD1	TRBJ2-7	ASSDAGGSYEQY
TRBV11-2	TRBD1	TRBJ2-5	ASSLGDRLQETQY
TRBV6-2/TRBV6-3	NA	TRBJ2-3	ASSYERGTDTQY
TRBV5-6	TRBD2	TRBJ2-7	ASSFGTSGSYEQY
TRBV18	TRBD1	TRBJ1-1	ASSPTGGDTEAF
TRBV15	NA	TRBJ1-2	ATSEDRPYGYT
TRBV2	TRBD1	TRBJ1-1	ASGSGRGRGSTEAF
TRBV12-3/TRBV12-4	TRBD1	TRBJ1-3	ASRDSAGNTIY
TRBV5-1	NA	TRBJ2-7	ASSLDGVPYEQY
TRBV7-2	TRBD2	TRBJ2-7	ASSSRRGGVPHEQY
TRBV18	TRBD2	TRBJ2-1	ASSPSGSSYNEQF
TRBV6-2/TRBV6-3	TRBD1	TRBJ2-3	ASSAGGTHTDTQY
TRBV19	NA	TRBJ1-2	ASSTRQLQNYGYT
TRBV5-1	NA	TRBJ2-5	ASSLVARARETQY
TRBV7-6	NA	TRBJ2-2	ASTLTQGNTGELF
TRBV7-2	TRBD2	TRBJ2-5	ASSLLAGETQY
TRBV5-6	NA	TRBJ2-1	ASSLFRHYNEQF
TRBV5-3	NA	TRBJ2-7	AKVRRFFYEQY
TRBV30	TRBD2	TRBJ2-1	AWGPVAGSNEQF
TRBV5-6	TRBD2	TRBJ2-1	ASSSETSGHVNEQF